This T cell receptor beta chain was captured in a study of blood T cell repertoires in COVID-19. CDR3 length: 14 residues. Trimming took 6 bases from V and 7 from J, leaving 16 bases between them. Germline CDR1 MNHEY, CDR2 SVGEGT. Sequencing was performed with immunoSEQ multiplex PCR; in TCRdb, only in-frame clones are kept and a portion is missing. The data show under 100,000 clones, 75% to 85% seen once. V gene TRBV6-2 or TRBV6-3 combines with J gene TRBJ2-4, with TRBD1 as a possible D gene (5 bases). The sequence derives from a human donor in a cohort sampled during active COVID-19. Sequencing was carried out using peripheral blood. CDR3 DNA: TGTGCCAGCAGCCCAGGACAACCTGGGAACATTCAGTACTTC. It yields the protein CASSPGQPGNIQYF.